Below, 5 T cell receptor beta chains from the same sample are listed, as sequenced in a study of monozygotic twins with inflammatory bowel disease. Reanalyzing the 5' RACE reads, TCRdb keeps one entry per CDR3 protein, without DNA. Its table records around 450,000 distinct CDR3 sequences. Material: blood. The source of these receptors is a human donor with ulcerative colitis or Crohn's disease, or a healthy co-twin of an affected twin (not recorded which).

CDR3 sequence reads: CATAREGSGTQYF. This sequence joins TRBV15 and TRBJ2-5. The length of the CDR3 is 13 residues. The germline V gene has CDR1 LNHNV and CDR2 YYDKDF (reference sequence).

The chain joins TRBV28 to TRBJ2-1. This CDR3 has 12 amino acids. From germline, CDR1 is MDHEN and CDR2 SYDVKM. This CDR3 is CASSFSFDEQFF.

The chain links TRBV19 to TRBJ1-5; TCRdb lists TRBD1, though no DNA is available to test this call. CDR1 is LNHDA, CDR2 SQIVND, per germline (reference sequence). This CDR3 has 17 residues. The CDR3 sequence: CASSISRTGGGNQPQHF.

This chain uses TRBV18 with TRBJ2-5; absent DNA, TCRdb's TRBD1 call cannot be checked. The CDR3 consists of 15 residues. Germline CDR1 reads KGHSH; CDR2 reads LQKENI. CDR3: CASSPGQGASETQYF. Full variable domain (remainder filled in from reference TRBV18 and TRBJ2-5): NAGVMQNPRHLVRRRGQEARLRCSPMKGHSHVYWYRQLPEEGLKFMVYLQKENIIDESGMPKERFSAEFPKEGPSILRIQQVVRGDSAAYFCASSPGQGASETQYFGPGTRLLVL.

This chain connects TRBV4-1 to TRBJ2-7. This CDR3 is 15 amino acids long. The V gene's germline CDR1 is MGHRA and CDR2 YSYEKL. The CDR3 here is CASSQDSQLFYEQYF.